The 18 T cell receptor beta chains below all came from one sample that was sequenced in a study of T cell changes during pregnancy in multiple sclerosis. Here immunoSEQ multiplex PCR was the method, and the copy in TCRdb shows in-frame clones only, minus some. The table records about 75,000 clones, about 90% of them present only once. The material sequenced was peripheral blood, taken in the first trimester of pregnancy. The receptor source for this set is a female donor in good health, enrolled as a control in a pregnancy study.

V usage is TRBV18 and J usage is TRBJ2-7; 7 nucleotides agree with TRBD2. With 3 bases clipped from V and 5 bases from J, the junction kept 10 bases outside the gene matches. The CDR3 is 15 amino acids. CDR1 is KGHSH and CDR2 is LQKENI in the germline V gene. The CDR3 DNA sequence: TGTGCCAGCTCACCCGGGCGGGGGAGGTTCGACGAGCAGTACTTC. Its translation: CASSPGRGRFDEQYF.

This clone was observed once. An end of the junction does not agree with germline; a read error may underlie this. The J gene is TRBJ1-2, the V gene TRBV6-1, with D unresolved. The CDR3 runs to 17 residues. Per the germline V gene, CDR1 is MNHNS and CDR2 is SASEGT. The CDR3 nucleotides are TGTGCCAGCAGTGAAGCGCTTCGTACCCAATCTAGTGTCGCGGCCTACTTC. Encoded protein: CASSEALRTQSSVAAYF.

The chain recombines TRBV18 with TRBJ2-5; 8 bases match TRBD1. V was clipped by 4 bases and J by 4 bases; unmatched bases: 8. The germline CDR1 and CDR2 sequences are KGHSH and LQKENI. The CDR3 runs to 15 residues. In nucleotides, the CDR3 is TGTGCCAGCTCACGAATTGCAGGGGGCGGAGAGACCCAGTACTTC. Translating gives CASSRIAGGGETQYF.

This rearrangement joins TRBV5-1 to TRBJ1-4; weak D call: TRBD1 (5 bases). The CDR3 loop spans 13 amino acids. The V gene lost 7 bases and the J gene lost 7 bases, with 14 bases spanning the gap. Germline CDR1 reads SGHRS; CDR2 reads YFSETQ. Here the CDR3 DNA reads TGCGCCAGCGCCCCCGGGACTTTTGAAAAACTGTTTTTT. Its protein is CASAPGTFEKLFF.

J is TRBJ2-7 and V is TRBV2, with 7 bases matching TRBD2. The germline gives CDR1 SNHLY, CDR2 FYNNEI. This CDR3 is built from 16 residues. V shed 6 bases, J shed 2 bases, and the junction held 13 bases outside the gene matches. CDR3 sequence (DNA): TGTGCCAGCAGGGCACCGGGCGGGAGAGGGGCCTACGAGCAGTACTTC. Protein sequence: CASRAPGGRGAYEQYF.

This chain connects TRBV7-6 to TRBJ2-5; TRBD2 aligns across 10 bases. The CDR3 contains 16 residues. CDR1 and CDR2 from the germline V gene are SGHVS and FNYEAQ. V shed 2 bases and J 4 bases; nucleotides not matched to a gene: 7. CDR3 sequence (DNA): TGTGCCAGCAGCTTACGAGCGGGAGGGCCGGGAGAGACCCAGTACTTC. The encoded protein is CASSLRAGGPGETQYF. Full variable domain (missing parts from reference TRBV7-6 and TRBJ2-5): GAGVSQSPRYKVTKRGQDVALRCDPISGHVSLYWYRQALGQGPEFLTYFNYEAQQDKSGLPNDRFSAERPEGSISTLTIQRTEQRDSAMYRCASSLRAGGPGETQYFGPGTRLLVL.

The gene calls are TRBV6-4 and TRBJ1-5, with D perhaps TRBD1 (5 bases). The CDR3 contains 17 residues. V lost 4 bases, J lost 3 bases, and 19 bases lay in between. In germline, CDR1 is MRHNA, CDR2 SNTAGT. The CDR3 nucleotides read TGTGCCAGCAGTGGCCCCCCGAGACAGCTACCCAATCAGCCCCAGCATTTT. This translates into CASSGPPRQLPNQPQHF.

The CDR3 DNA is TGTGCCAGCAGTTTAGAGGCCGACTCTAACACCGGGGAGCTGTTTTTT. It translates to CASSLEADSNTGELFF. The chain carries TRBV28 and TRBJ2-2; D gene uncertain. V dropped 2 bases and J dropped 2 bases, with 12 bases sitting between them. This CDR3 contains 16 residues. In germline, CDR1 is MDHEN, CDR2 SYDVKM.

This clone occurred a few times. The rearrangement joins TRBV4-1 to TRBJ2-5, with TRBD2 identical over 10 bases. This CDR3 contains 17 residues. Germline values: CDR1 MGHRA, CDR2 YSYEKL. V was clipped by 0 bases and J by 2 bases; unmatched bases: 6. The CDR3 loop reads CASSQDQLAGKQETQYF. CDR3 nucleotides: TGCGCCAGCAGCCAAGACCAACTAGCGGGGAAACAAGAGACCCAGTACTTC.

This chain links TRBV27 with TRBJ1-2; 8 bases line up with TRBD1. The J segment lost 3 bases and the V segment lost 6 bases, leaving 9 bases of the junction unmatched. The CDR3 totals 15 residues. CDR1 and CDR2 (germline): MNHEY, SMNVEV (reference sequence). This CDR3 is CASRSGQAIYYGYTF. CDR3 coding DNA: TGTGCCAGCAGGTCGGGACAGGCGATTTACTATGGCTACACCTTC.

The chain is built from TRBV19 and TRBJ2-5; D is unclear. Germline CDR1 reads LNHDA; CDR2 reads SQIVND (reference sequence). V was cut by 5 bases and J by 7 bases, with 14 bases left in between. This CDR3 contains 13 residues. The CDR3 DNA follows: TGTGCCAGTAGTGATAACTTAAGTGGGACCCAGTACTTC. This encodes CASSDNLSGTQYF.

The chain couples TRBV11-2 to TRBJ1-2, with D possibly being TRBD1 (6 bases). The V gene's germline CDR1 is SGHAT and CDR2 FQNNGV. The CDR3 length is 14 residues. Trimming left V 1 base short and J 5 bases short, with 11 bases between. CDR3 DNA: TGTGCCAGCAGCTTAGTAGGACAGCGTTATGGCTACACCTTC. Translating it yields CASSLVGQRYGYTF.

This rearrangement joins TRBV18 to TRBJ2-1; 7 nucleotides agree with TRBD2. Germline-derived CDR1 and CDR2 are KGHSH and LQKENI. The CDR3 extends over 12 amino acids. The ends lost 4 bases at V and 10 bases at J; junction bases unmatched: 4. The CDR3 loop is CASSREAGEQFF. For the CDR3, the DNA is TGTGCCAGCTCACGTGAAGCGGGGGAGCAGTTCTTC. The whole variable domain, filled in from reference TRBV18 and TRBJ2-1, reads NAGVMQNPRHLVRRRGQEARLRCSPMKGHSHVYWYRQLPEEGLKFMVYLQKENIIDESGMPKERFSAEFPKEGPSILRIQQVVRGDSAAYFCASSREAGEQFFGPGTRLTVL.

The chain combines TRBV15 with TRBJ2-5, with 8 bases fitting TRBD2. Germline lookup yields CDR1 LNHNV and CDR2 YYDKDF (reference sequence). V was pared by 0 bases and J by 3 bases, with 15 bases of the junction left unmatched. The CDR3 is made up of 19 amino acids. The CDR3 DNA reads as TGTGCCACCAGCAGAGAAAGAGGTAGCGGGGTGCCCCGCAAAGAGACCCAGTACTTC. Amino acids: CATSRERGSGVPRKETQYF.

A single count supports this clone. This chain links TRBV15 with TRBJ1-5; TRBD1 is a possible D gene (5 bases). CDR3 size: 18 residues. Germline CDR1 and CDR2: LNHNV and YYDKDF (reference sequence). V lost 0 bases and J 1 base, leaving 16 bases between the germline ends. DNA of the CDR3: TGTGCCACCAGCAGAGATATGGGAGGGGACGTAAGCAATCAGCCCCAGCATTTT. As protein: CATSRDMGGDVSNQPQHF.

This chain uses TRBV19 with TRBJ1-1; 8 nucleotides align to TRBD1. V trimming: 5 bases; J trimming: 1 base; junction bases outside the gene matches: 6. Germline V gene sequence: CDR1 LNHDA, CDR2 SQIVND (reference sequence). The CDR3 is 15 amino acids. The CDR3 loop is CASSVDRAGNTEAFF. CDR3 sequence (DNA): TGTGCCAGTAGTGTGGACAGGGCGGGGAACACTGAAGCTTTCTTT.

This rearrangement joins TRBV7-9 to TRBJ2-3, with 7 bases identical to TRBD1. The CDR3 covers 15 residues. Looked up from germline, CDR1 is SEHNR and CDR2 is FQNEAQ (reference sequence). Trimming cost V 5 bases and J 0 bases; bases outside gene matches: 5. The CDR3 bases are TGTGCCAGCAGCCCCTGGACAGGCAGCACAGATACGCAGTATTTT. The encoded protein is CASSPWTGSTDTQYF.

This clone has only one observation. This chain links TRBV7-2 with TRBJ1-1; no definite D call. The CDR3 consists of 16 residues. V lost 0 bases, J lost 1 base, and 12 bases lay in between. The germline V gene has CDR1 SGHTA and CDR2 FQGNSA. This CDR3 reads CASSLAWAGRNTEAFF. The DNA for the CDR3 is TGTGCCAGCAGCTTAGCGTGGGCGGGTCGGAACACTGAAGCTTTCTTT.